These T cell receptor beta chains were read from a single sample in a study of T cell repertoires in cytomegalovirus infection. TCRdb independently ran MiXCR on the reads; one entry per CDR3 protein. The sample lists hundreds of thousands of distinct CDR3 sequences; 35% to 45% were seen once. Sequenced input: PBMCs. Receptors originate from a human donor in good health (CMV status not recorded). Some clones in this sample may be carry-over from other donors' samples. Both conserved end residues are part of each CDR3. D genes are given only for firm matches. The listing skips clone size in some rows; elsewhere it reads once, few, many or a size class.

>TRBV12-3/TRBV12-4|13|-|TRBJ2-2|many
TGTGCCAGCAGTACAGGGAACACCGGGGAGCTGTTTTTT
CASSTGNTGELFF
>TRBV20-1|16|-|TRBJ1-4|few
TGCAGTGCTAGAGACAGCACCGGAGGAAGGGACGAAAAACTGTTTTTT
CSARDSTGGRDEKLFF
>TRBV19|17|-|TRBJ1-5|few
TGTGCCAGTAGTATAGATCCGACAGAGTTTGACGATCAGCCCCAGCATTTT
CASSIDPTEFDDQPQHF
>TRBV6-1|14|-|TRBJ2-7|-
TGTGCCAGCAGACCTACCGGGACGTACTACGAGCAGTACTTC
CASRPTGTYYEQYF
>TRBV27|12|-|TRBJ2-4|few
TGTGCCAGCAGTAACCTCAAAAACATTCAGTACTTC
CASSNLKNIQYF
>TRBV5-1|14|-|TRBJ1-1|once
TGCGCCAGCAGCTCCCAGGGTTTGAGCACTGAAGCTTTCTTT
CASSSQGLSTEAFF
>TRBV30|13|-|TRBJ1-2|few
TGTGCCTGGAGCAGGGACTTCGTAAGAGGCTACACCTTC
CAWSRDFVRGYTF
>TRBV6-1|15|-|TRBJ1-1|-
TGTGCCAGCAGTTACAGCCTTGTTATGAACACTGAAGCTTTCTTT
CASSYSLVMNTEAFF
>TRBV5-8|13|-|TRBJ1-1|few
TGTGCCAGCAGCTTTGCGACCTACACTGAAGCTTTCTTT
CASSFATYTEAFF
>TRBV6-2/TRBV6-3|16|TRBD2|TRBJ2-5|-
TGTGCCAGCAGTTACTCGGCGCGGGGGGACCAAGAGACCCAGTACTTC
CASSYSARGDQETQYF
>TRBV6-2/TRBV6-3|14|-|TRBJ2-2|-
TGTGCCAGCATCAACGGGGCGGGCACCGGGGAGCTGTTTTTT
CASINGAGTGELFF
>TRBV6-8|15|-|TRBJ1-2|few
TGTGCCAGCAGTATTTATCGTAGGGGGTTATATGGCTACACCTTC
CASSIYRRGLYGYTF
>TRBV11-1|14|-|TRBJ1-6|-
TGTGCCAGCAGCTCGGGACATTATAATTCACCCCTCCACTTT
CASSSGHYNSPLHF
>TRBV6-5|13|-|TRBJ1-5|-
TGTGCCAGCAGTTCCCGCGAGAGGCAGCCCCAGCATTTT
CASSSRERQPQHF